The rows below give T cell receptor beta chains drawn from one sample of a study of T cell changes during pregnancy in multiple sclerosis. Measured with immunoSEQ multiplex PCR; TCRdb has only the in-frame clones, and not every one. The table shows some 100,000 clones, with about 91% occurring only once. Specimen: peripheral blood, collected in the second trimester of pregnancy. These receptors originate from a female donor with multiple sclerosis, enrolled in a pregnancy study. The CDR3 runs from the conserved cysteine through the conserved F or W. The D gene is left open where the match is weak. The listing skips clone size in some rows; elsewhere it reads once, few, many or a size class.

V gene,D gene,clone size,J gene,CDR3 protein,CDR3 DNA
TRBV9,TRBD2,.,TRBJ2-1,CASSATSGSYNEQFF,TGTGCCAGCAGCGCGACTAGCGGGAGTTACAATGAGCAGTTCTTC
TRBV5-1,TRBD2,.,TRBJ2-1,CASSPMTSGSHNEQFF,TGCGCCAGCAGCCCGATGACTAGCGGGAGCCACAATGAGCAGTTCTTC
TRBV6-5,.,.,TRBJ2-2,CASSYEGVNTGELFF,TGTGCCAGCAGTTACGAGGGAGTGAACACCGGGGAGCTGTTTTTT
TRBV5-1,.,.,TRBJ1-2,CASSPGVRGEGPGYTF,TGCGCCAGCAGCCCGGGGGTCCGGGGCGAGGGACCTGGCTACACCTTC
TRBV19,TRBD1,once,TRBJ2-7,CASSDRAYEQYF,TGTGCCAGTAGTGACAGGGCCTACGAGCAGTACTTC
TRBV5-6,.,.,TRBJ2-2,CASSPAGNTGELFF,TGTGCCAGCAGCCCCGCGGGGAACACCGGGGAGCTGTTTTTT
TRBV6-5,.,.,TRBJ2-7,CATRRGGYEQYF,TGTGCCACCCGAAGGGGGGGCTACGAGCAGTACTTC
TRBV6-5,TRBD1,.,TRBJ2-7,CASSSDRGYEQYF,TGTGCCAGCAGTTCCGACAGGGGCTACGAGCAGTACTTC
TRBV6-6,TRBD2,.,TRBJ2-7,CASSTGTSSPEQYF,TGTGCCAGCAGTACGGGGACTAGCTCCCCCGAGCAGTACTTC
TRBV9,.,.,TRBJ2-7,CASSAGPQVGEQYF,TGTGCCAGCAGCGCAGGGCCGCAGGTCGGCGAGCAGTACTTC
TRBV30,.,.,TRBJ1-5,CAWSLGQPRGNQPQHF,TGTGCCTGGAGTCTCGGACAGCCTAGGGGCAATCAGCCCCAGCATTTT
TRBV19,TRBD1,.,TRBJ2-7,CASSHTRTGSYEQYF,TGTGCCAGTAGTCATACCAGGACAGGTTCCTACGAGCAGTACTTC
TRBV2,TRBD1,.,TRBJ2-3,CASSARQGYSTDTQYF,TGTGCCAGCAGTGCCAGACAGGGCTACAGCACAGATACGCAGTATTTT
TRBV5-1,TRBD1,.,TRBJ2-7,CASSLPGQGSEQYF,TGCGCCAGCAGCTTGCCGGGACAGGGGAGTGAGCAGTACTTC
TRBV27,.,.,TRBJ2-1,CASSLFAGNEQFF,TGTGCCAGCAGTTTATTTGCCGGGAATGAGCAGTTCTTC
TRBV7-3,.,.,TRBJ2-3,CASSATGRNTDTQYF,TGTGCCAGCAGCGCGACAGGGAGGAACACAGATACGCAGTATTTT
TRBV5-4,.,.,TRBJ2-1,CASSSPDNYNEQFF,TGTGCCAGCAGCTCGCCAGACAATTACAATGAGCAGTTCTTC
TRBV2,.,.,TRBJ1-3,CASSESSGNTIYF,TGTGCCAGCAGTGAATCTTCTGGAAACACCATATATTTT
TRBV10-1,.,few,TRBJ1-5,CASRQGGNQPQHF,TGCGCCAGCAGACAGGGAGGCAATCAGCCCCAGCATTTT